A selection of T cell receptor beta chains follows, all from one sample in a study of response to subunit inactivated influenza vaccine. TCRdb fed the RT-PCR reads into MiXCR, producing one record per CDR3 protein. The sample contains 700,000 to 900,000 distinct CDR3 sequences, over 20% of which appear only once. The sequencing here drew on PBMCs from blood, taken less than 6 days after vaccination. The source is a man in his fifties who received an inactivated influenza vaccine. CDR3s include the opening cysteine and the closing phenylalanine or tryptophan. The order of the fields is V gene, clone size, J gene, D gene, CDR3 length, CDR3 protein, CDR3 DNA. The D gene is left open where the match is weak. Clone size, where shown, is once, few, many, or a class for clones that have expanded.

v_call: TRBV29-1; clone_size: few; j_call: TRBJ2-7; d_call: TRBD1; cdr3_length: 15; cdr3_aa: CSVARGTGASYEQYF; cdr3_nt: TGCAGCGTGGCTCGTGGGACAGGGGCGTCCTACGAGCAGTACTTC
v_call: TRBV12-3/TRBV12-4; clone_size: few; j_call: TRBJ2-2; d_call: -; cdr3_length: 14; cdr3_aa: CASSQRRVTGELFF; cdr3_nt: TGTGCCAGCAGTCAACGCAGGGTTACCGGGGAGCTGTTTTTT
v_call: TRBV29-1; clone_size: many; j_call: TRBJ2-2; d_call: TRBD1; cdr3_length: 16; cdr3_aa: CSVLGQGAGNTGELFF; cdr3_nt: TGCAGCGTTCTGGGACAGGGGGCTGGGAACACCGGGGAGCTGTTTTTT
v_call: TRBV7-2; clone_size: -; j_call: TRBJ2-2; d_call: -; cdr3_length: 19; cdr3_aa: CAFSSPSSLNRENTGELFF; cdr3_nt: TGTGCCTTCAGTTCCCCCTCGAGCTTGAACAGGGAGAACACCGGGGAGCTGTTTTTT
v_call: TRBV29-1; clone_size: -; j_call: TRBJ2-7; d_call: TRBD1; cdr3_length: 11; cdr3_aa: CSVRTGEKQYF; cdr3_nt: TGCAGCGTCAGGACAGGGGAGAAGCAGTACTTC
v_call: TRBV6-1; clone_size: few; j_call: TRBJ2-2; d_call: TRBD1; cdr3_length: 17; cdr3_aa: CASSRRQGTLNTGELFF; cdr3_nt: TGTGCCAGCAGTCGTCGACAGGGGACGTTGAACACCGGGGAGCTGTTTTTT
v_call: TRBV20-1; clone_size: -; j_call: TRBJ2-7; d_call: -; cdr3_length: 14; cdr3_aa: CSARRRVNGYEQYF; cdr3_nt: TGCAGTGCTAGGAGGAGGGTCAATGGCTACGAGCAGTACTTC
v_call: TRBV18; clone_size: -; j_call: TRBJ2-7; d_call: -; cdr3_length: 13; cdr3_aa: CASSPPNTYEQYF; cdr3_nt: TGTGCCAGCTCACCACCAAACACCTACGAGCAGTACTTC
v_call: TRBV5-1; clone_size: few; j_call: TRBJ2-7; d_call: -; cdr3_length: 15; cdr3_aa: CASSLEGQNYYEQYF; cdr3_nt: TGCGCCAGCAGCTTGGAAGGACAGAACTACTACGAGCAGTACTTC
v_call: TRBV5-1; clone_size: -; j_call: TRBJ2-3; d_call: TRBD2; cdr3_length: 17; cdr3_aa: CASSLMTAGGGTGTQYF; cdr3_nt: TGCGCCAGCAGCTTGATGACGGCGGGGGGGGGCACAGGTACGCAGTATTTT
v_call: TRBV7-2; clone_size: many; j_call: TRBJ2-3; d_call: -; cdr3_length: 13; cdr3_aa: CASSLLGRDTQYF; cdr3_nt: TGTGCCAGCAGCTTACTTGGACGAGATACGCAGTATTTT
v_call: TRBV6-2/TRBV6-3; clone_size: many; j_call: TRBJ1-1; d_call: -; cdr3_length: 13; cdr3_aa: CASSRDTSTEAFF; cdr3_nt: TGTGCCAGCAGCCGTGACACCAGCACTGAAGCTTTCTTT
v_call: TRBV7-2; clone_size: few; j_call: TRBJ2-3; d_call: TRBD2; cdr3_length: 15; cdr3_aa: CASSLYREGQDTQYF; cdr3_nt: TGTGCCAGCAGCTTGTATCGGGAGGGCCAAGATACGCAGTATTTT
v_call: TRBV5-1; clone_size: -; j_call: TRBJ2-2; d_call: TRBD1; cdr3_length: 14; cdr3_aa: CASSTRTGSGELFF; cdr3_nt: TGCGCCAGCAGCACCCGGACAGGGTCCGGGGAGCTGTTTTTT
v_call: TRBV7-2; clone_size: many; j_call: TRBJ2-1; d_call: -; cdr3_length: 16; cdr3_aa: CASSTGDSFRYNEQFF; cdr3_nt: TGTGCCAGCAGCACAGGGGACTCCTTCCGCTACAATGAGCAGTTCTTC
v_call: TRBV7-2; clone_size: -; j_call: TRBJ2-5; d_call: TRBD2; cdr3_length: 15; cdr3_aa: CASSFPGLVIETQYF; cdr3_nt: TGTGCCAGCAGCTTTCCGGGACTAGTAATTGAGACCCAGTACTTC
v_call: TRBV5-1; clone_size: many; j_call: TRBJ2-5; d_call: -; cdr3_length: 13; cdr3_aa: CASSWTFGETQYF; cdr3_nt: TGCGCCAGCAGCTGGACATTCGGGGAGACCCAGTACTTC
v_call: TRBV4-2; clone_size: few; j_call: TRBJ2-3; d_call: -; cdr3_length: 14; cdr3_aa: CASSQGQLGDTQYF; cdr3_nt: TGTGCCAGCAGCCAAGGGCAGTTAGGGGATACGCAGTATTTT
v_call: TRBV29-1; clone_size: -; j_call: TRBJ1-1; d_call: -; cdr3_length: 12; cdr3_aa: CSVVYGNTEAFF; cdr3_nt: TGCAGCGTTGTGTATGGGAACACTGAAGCTTTCTTT
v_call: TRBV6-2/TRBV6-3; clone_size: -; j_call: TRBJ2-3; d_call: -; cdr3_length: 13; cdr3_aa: CASGSGDGDTQYF; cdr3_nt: TGTGCCAGCGGATCCGGGGATGGGGATACGCAGTATTTT
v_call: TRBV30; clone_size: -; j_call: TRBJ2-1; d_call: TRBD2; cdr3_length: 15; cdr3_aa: CAWTPMGGTYNEQFF; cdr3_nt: TGTGCCTGGACTCCGATGGGGGGGACCTACAATGAGCAGTTCTTC
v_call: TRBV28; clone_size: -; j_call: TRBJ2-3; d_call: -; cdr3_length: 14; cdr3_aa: CASSFGGLTDTQYF; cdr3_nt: TGTGCCAGCAGTTTTGGGGGTTTAACAGATACGCAGTATTTT
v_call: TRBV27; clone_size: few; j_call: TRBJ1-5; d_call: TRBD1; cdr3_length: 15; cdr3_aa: CASSTLDRASQPQHF; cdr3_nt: TGTGCCAGCAGTACCCTTGACAGGGCCTCTCAGCCCCAGCATTTT
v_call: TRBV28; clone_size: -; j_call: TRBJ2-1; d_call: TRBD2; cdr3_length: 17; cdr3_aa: CASSFLAGGRSYNEQFF; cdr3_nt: TGTGCCAGCAGTTTCCTAGCGGGAGGACGGTCCTACAATGAGCAGTTCTTC
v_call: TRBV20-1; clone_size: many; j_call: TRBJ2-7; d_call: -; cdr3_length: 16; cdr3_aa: CSARDSLLGRGNEQYF; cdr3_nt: TGCAGTGCTAGAGATTCTCTACTCGGGAGAGGCAACGAGCAGTACTTC
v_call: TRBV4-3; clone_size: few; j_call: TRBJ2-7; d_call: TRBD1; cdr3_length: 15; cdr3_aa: CASSQENRGFYEQYF; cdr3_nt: TGCGCCAGCAGCCAAGAGAACAGGGGTTTCTACGAGCAGTACTTC
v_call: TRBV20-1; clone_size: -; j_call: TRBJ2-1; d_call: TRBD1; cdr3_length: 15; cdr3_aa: CSARFRDRAYNEQFF; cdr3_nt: TGCAGTGCCCGATTCCGGGACAGGGCTTACAATGAGCAGTTCTTC
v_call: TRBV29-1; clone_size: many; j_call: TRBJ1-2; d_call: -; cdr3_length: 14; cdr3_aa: CSVLTGEMGYGYTF; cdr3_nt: TGCAGCGTGTTGACAGGCGAGATGGGCTATGGCTACACCTTC
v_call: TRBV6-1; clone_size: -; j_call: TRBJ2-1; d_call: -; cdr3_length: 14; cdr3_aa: CASGQYRSYNEQFF; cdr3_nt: TGTGCCAGTGGACAGTACCGCTCCTACAATGAGCAGTTCTTC
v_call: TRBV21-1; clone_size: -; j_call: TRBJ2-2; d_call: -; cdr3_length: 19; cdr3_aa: CASSKVPLAGGLYTGELFF; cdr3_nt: TGTGCCAGCAGCAAAGTCCCGCTAGCGGGAGGACTATACACCGGGGAGCTGTTTTTT
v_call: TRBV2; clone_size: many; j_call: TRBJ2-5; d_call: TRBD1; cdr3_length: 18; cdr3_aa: CASSDPIRRQGAQETQYF; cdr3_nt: TGTGCCAGCAGTGATCCTATTCGACGACAGGGGGCTCAAGAGACCCAGTACTTC
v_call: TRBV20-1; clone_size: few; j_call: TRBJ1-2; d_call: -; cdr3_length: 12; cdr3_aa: CSATTGFYGYTF; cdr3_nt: TGCAGTGCCACAACAGGGTTCTATGGCTACACCTTC
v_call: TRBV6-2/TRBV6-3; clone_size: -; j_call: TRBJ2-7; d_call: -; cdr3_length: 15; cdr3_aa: CASSFVQGGSYEQYF; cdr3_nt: TGTGCCAGCAGTTTCGTTCAGGGTGGTTCCTACGAGCAGTACTTC
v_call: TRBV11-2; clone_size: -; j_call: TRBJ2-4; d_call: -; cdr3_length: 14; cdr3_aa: CASSLGPIKNIQYF; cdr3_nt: TGTGCCAGCAGCCTGGGACCGATCAAAAACATTCAGTACTTC
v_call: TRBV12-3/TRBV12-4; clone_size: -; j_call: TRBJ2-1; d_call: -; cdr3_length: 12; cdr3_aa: CASSLSDVRQFF; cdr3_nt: TGTGCCAGCAGTTTATCAGACGTACGGCAGTTCTTC